The rows below give T cell receptor beta chains drawn from one sample of a study of shared clonotypes between healthy human individuals. TCRdb's copy holds only in-frame clones and misses some; the assay was immunoSEQ multiplex PCR. The sample includes hundreds of thousands of clones, 85% to 95% of them seen just once. Sequencing was performed on naive CD8+ T cells sorted from blood. Source of these receptors: a man under 40 in good health. The CDR3 runs from the conserved cysteine through the conserved F or W. D genes are given only for firm matches.

v_gene	d_gene	j_gene	CDR3aa	CDR3nt
TRBV7-9	.	TRBJ1-1	CASSLVGGEAFF	TGTGCCAGCAGCTTAGTCGGCGGCGAAGCTTTCTTT
TRBV6-1	.	TRBJ1-1	CASSEPRRLTEAFF	TGTGCCAGCAGTGAACCCAGGCGGCTTACTGAAGCTTTCTTT
TRBV7-9	.	TRBJ2-7	CASSLGETYEQYF	TGTGCCAGCAGCTTAGGTGAAACCTACGAGCAGTACTTC
TRBV21-1	.	TRBJ2-2	CASSKEVGTWNFTGELFF	TGTGCCAGCAGCAAAGAGGTCGGGACTTGGAATTTCACCGGGGAGCTGTTTTTT
TRBV13	TRBD2	TRBJ2-7	CASSLGTSGSYEQYF	TGTGCCAGCAGCTTAGGGACTAGCGGGAGCTACGAGCAGTACTTC
TRBV5-6	.	TRBJ2-1	CASSSTPGSYNEQFF	TGTGCCAGCAGCTCGACACCGGGCTCCTACAATGAGCAGTTCTTC
TRBV29-1	.	TRBJ2-1	CSVVPSGTVYNEQFF	TGCAGCGTCGTTCCTTCCGGGACTGTGTACAATGAGCAGTTCTTC
TRBV27	.	TRBJ2-1	CASSLSGNNEQFF	TGTGCCAGCAGTTTATCGGGAAACAATGAGCAGTTCTTC
TRBV5-6	TRBD2	TRBJ2-7	CASSWLAGLFYEQYF	TGTGCCAGCAGCTGGTTAGCGGGACTCTTCTACGAGCAGTACTTC
TRBV6-6	.	TRBJ2-7	CASSGRAGSYEQYF	TGTGCCAGCAGTGGGCGCGCAGGGTCCTACGAGCAGTACTTC
TRBV11-2	TRBD2	TRBJ2-5	CASSVLLAGIQETQYF	TGTGCCAGCAGCGTCTTACTAGCGGGGATCCAAGAGACCCAGTACTTC
TRBV10-2	TRBD1	TRBJ2-7	CASSGSGGLTAGLAYEQYF	TGCGCCAGCAGTGGGTCAGGGGGCCTAACAGCCGGTCTGGCCTACGAGCAGTACTTC
TRBV10-3	.	TRBJ1-2	CAISESTSRSKQGYGYTF	TGTGCCATCAGTGAGTCGACCTCACGGAGTAAACAGGGCTATGGCTACACCTTC
TRBV7-9	.	TRBJ2-2	CASSLPPVPPQRNTGELFF	TGTGCCAGCAGCTTACCCCCTGTCCCCCCACAGAGGAACACCGGGGAGCTGTTTTTT
TRBV7-2	TRBD2	TRBJ2-3	CASSSLSGRVTDTQYF	TGTGCCAGCAGCTCGCTTAGCGGGAGAGTCACAGATACGCAGTATTTT